Listed below are T cell receptor beta chains from one sample, sequenced in a study of T cell changes during pregnancy in multiple sclerosis. Some clones are missing from TCRdb's copy, which holds only in-frame ones; the method was immunoSEQ multiplex PCR. The profile shows tens of thousands of clones, just over 90% of them singletons. Sequencing was performed on peripheral blood, taken before pregnancy. Receptors were obtained from a female donor with multiple sclerosis, enrolled in a pregnancy study. The conserved cysteine and the conserved F or W are not part of the CDR3 here. Each record gives: D gene, CDR3 length, V gene, J gene, CDR3 protein. D genes are given only for firm matches.

NA	12	TRBV5-6	TRBJ2-7	ASSNTGTRYEQY
NA	15	TRBV28	TRBJ2-2	ASTPPLMGSDTGELF
NA	12	TRBV5-4	TRBJ1-1	ASSPMSGGTEAF
NA	13	TRBV27	TRBJ2-1	ASSLAESSYNEQF
TRBD1	13	TRBV7-9	TRBJ2-3	ASSLRTGITDTQY
NA	14	TRBV19	TRBJ2-2	ASSKREVGDTGELF
NA	12	TRBV7-9	TRBJ2-5	ASSLYTNQETQY
TRBD2	13	TRBV7-9	TRBJ2-7	ASRHSGEGPYEQY
TRBD2	13	TRBV30	TRBJ2-3	AWSVRAGVTDTQY
NA	11	TRBV27	TRBJ2-7	ASSLLLDSEQY
NA	13	TRBV19	TRBJ1-3	ASSTNTGPGNTIY
TRBD2	13	TRBV9	TRBJ2-1	ASSEGLADYNEQF
TRBD1	12	TRBV27	TRBJ2-7	ASSLRTGAYEQY
NA	12	TRBV27	TRBJ2-1	ASQGLAGRPEQF
TRBD1	13	TRBV5-4	TRBJ2-7	ASSFRDRTAYEQY
TRBD1	13	TRBV6-1	TRBJ2-1	ASSDLRDRDNEQF
TRBD1	15	TRBV13	TRBJ2-3	ASSAGQGGVGTDTQY
NA	10	TRBV30	TRBJ2-1	AWSMSYNEQF
NA	17	TRBV21-1	TRBJ2-6	ASSNLDRHPLSGANVLT
TRBD2	12	TRBV28	TRBJ2-1	ASSPSGSGYEQF
NA	13	TRBV5-1	TRBJ2-7	ASSLEVGLNYEQY
NA	10	TRBV9	TRBJ2-5	ASSVGGETQY
TRBD2	13	TRBV28	TRBJ2-1	ASLASGSAYNEQF